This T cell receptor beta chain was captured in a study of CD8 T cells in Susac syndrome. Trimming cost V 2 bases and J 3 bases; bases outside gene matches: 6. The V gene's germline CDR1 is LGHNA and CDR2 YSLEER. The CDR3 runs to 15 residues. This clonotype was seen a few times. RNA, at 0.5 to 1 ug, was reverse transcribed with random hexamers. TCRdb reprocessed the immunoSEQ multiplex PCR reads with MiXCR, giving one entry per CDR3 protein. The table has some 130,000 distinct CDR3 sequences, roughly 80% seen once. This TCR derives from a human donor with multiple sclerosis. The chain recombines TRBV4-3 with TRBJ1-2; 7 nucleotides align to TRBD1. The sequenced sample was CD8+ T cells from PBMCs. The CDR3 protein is CASSQHGTADYGYTF. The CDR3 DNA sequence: TGCGCCAGCAGCCAACACGGGACAGCAGACTATGGCTACACCTTC.